The rows below give T cell receptor beta chains drawn from one sample of a study of Graves' ophthalmopathy and Graves' hyperthyroidism. TCRdb recomputed calls from the multiplex PCR reads with MiXCR, one row per CDR3 protein. The sample lists around 400,000 distinct CDR3 sequences, around 21% occurring once. Sequences were obtained from peripheral blood. These receptors all come from a woman in her late teens or twenties with stable Graves' hyperthyroidism. Both conserved end residues are part of each CDR3. The D gene is left open where the match is weak. Not every row has a clone size; where given, it reads once, few, many or a size class.

d_call	v_call	cdr3_length	clone_size	j_call	cdr3_aa	cdr3_nt
NA	TRBV3-1	15	many	TRBJ2-7	CASSQEPDYPEAGYF	TGTGCCAGCAGCCAAGAACCAGACTACCCCGAAGCTGGGTACTTC
TRBD1	TRBV12-3/TRBV12-4	18	NA	TRBJ2-2	CASSFPREGQGVPGELFF	TGTGCCAGCAGTTTCCCTCGGGAAGGACAGGGGGTCCCCGGGGAGCTGTTTTTT
TRBD2	TRBV11-1	17	many	TRBJ2-5	CASSLALGREAQETQYF	TGTGCCAGCAGCTTAGCGCTCGGGCGGGAGGCACAAGAGACCCAGTACTTC
TRBD1	TRBV6-1	14	NA	TRBJ2-7	CASSEEGAFYEQYF	TGTGCCAGCAGTGAAGAGGGGGCGTTCTACGAGCAGTACTTC
NA	TRBV30	11	few	TRBJ1-1	CALNRGHEAFF	TGTGCACTCAACCGGGGGCATGAAGCTTTCTTT
NA	TRBV28	14	few	TRBJ1-2	CASSLLGGNYGYTF	TGTGCCAGCAGTTTATTGGGGGGGAACTATGGCTACACCTTC
NA	TRBV7-9	15	NA	TRBJ2-7	CASSSSGHPSYEQYF	TGTGCCAGCAGCTCCTCGGGACACCCCTCCTACGAGCAGTACTTC
NA	TRBV19	13	NA	TRBJ1-5	CASKEYNNQPQHF	TGTGCCAGTAAAGAGTATAACAATCAGCCCCAGCATTTT
NA	TRBV24-1	17	NA	TRBJ2-1	CATSGLLTGGVHNEQFF	TGTGCCACCAGTGGCCTACTAACAGGGGGGGTCCACAATGAGCAGTTCTTC
NA	TRBV3-1	15	many	TRBJ1-6	CASSQQFSGGSPLHF	TGTGCCAGCAGCCAACAATTTAGCGGGGGTTCACCCCTCCACTTT
NA	TRBV2	14	many	TRBJ1-1	CASRGLAVSTEAFF	TGTGCCAGCAGGGGATTGGCGGTGAGCACTGAAGCTTTCTTT
NA	TRBV20-1	14	many	TRBJ1-5	CSARDLFSNQPQHF	TGCAGTGCTAGAGATCTTTTTAGCAATCAGCCCCAGCATTTT
NA	TRBV12-3/TRBV12-4	14	many	TRBJ2-5	CASSPTAYVETQYF	TGTGCCAGCAGTCCTACAGCCTACGTAGAGACCCAGTACTTC
TRBD1	TRBV30	14	many	TRBJ1-1	CACNGGTGGTEAFF	TGTGCCTGCAATGGCGGGACAGGAGGGACTGAAGCTTTCTTT
NA	TRBV25-1	13	few	TRBJ2-7	CASSGSGDYEQYF	TGTGCCAGCAGTGGCTCAGGGGACTACGAGCAGTACTTC
NA	TRBV29-1	12	NA	TRBJ2-7	CSVAVQPYEQYF	TGCAGCGTTGCGGTTCAACCCTACGAGCAGTACTTC
NA	TRBV15	13	many	TRBJ2-7	CATSRDGATEQYF	TGTGCCACCAGCAGAGATGGCGCTACCGAGCAGTACTTC
NA	TRBV25-1	19	NA	TRBJ2-5	CASSDAEWGVLEVQETQYF	TGTGCCAGCAGTGATGCGGAATGGGGGGTCTTGGAAGTCCAAGAGACCCAGTACTTC
NA	TRBV20-1	15	few	TRBJ2-7	CSARERIGSYYEQYF	TGCAGTGCTAGAGAGCGCATTGGGAGCTACTACGAGCAGTACTTC
TRBD2	TRBV10-1	14	many	TRBJ2-2	CASSPGGGTGELFF	TGCGCCAGCAGCCCCGGGGGGGGCACCGGGGAGCTGTTTTTT
NA	TRBV20-1	13	many	TRBJ2-7	CSASRPSEDEQYF	TGCAGTGCTAGTCGGCCTAGCGAGGACGAGCAGTACTTC
TRBD1	TRBV7-9	11	many	TRBJ2-7	CASSAGGEQYF	TGTGCCAGCAGCGCAGGGGGCGAGCAGTACTTC
NA	TRBV6-1	18	NA	TRBJ2-7	CASGRAGVRDPSIYEQYF	TGTGCCAGCGGAAGGGCAGGGGTCCGGGACCCTTCTATCTACGAGCAGTACTTC
NA	TRBV28	13	NA	TRBJ2-7	CASVTGSTYEQYF	TGTGCCAGCGTCACAGGGTCGACCTACGAGCAGTACTTC
TRBD2	TRBV6-4	13	NA	TRBJ2-5	CASRGLAEGTQYF	TGTGCCAGCAGGGGACTAGCGGAAGGGACCCAGTACTTC
TRBD2	TRBV15	16	many	TRBJ2-5	CATSRGASGRYETQYF	TGTGCCACCAGCAGGGGTGCTAGCGGGAGGTATGAGACCCAGTACTTC
NA	TRBV7-8	13	once	TRBJ2-5	CASSSGPGETQYF	TGTGCCAGCAGTTCCGGGCCGGGGGAGACCCAGTACTTC
TRBD1	TRBV6-4	17	many	TRBJ1-1	CASSPAGTGLKDTEAFF	TGTGCCAGCAGTCCGGCCGGGACAGGTCTAAAGGACACTGAAGCTTTCTTT
NA	TRBV6-5	12	few	TRBJ2-2	CASIGSHGELFF	TGTGCCAGCATAGGGTCCCACGGGGAGCTGTTTTTT
NA	TRBV6-1	13	many	TRBJ1-5	CASSETAVSPQHF	TGTGCCAGCAGTGAAACCGCAGTCTCGCCCCAGCATTTT
NA	TRBV6-5	14	few	TRBJ2-5	CASSSGRNQETQYF	TGTGCCAGCAGTTCGGGCAGGAATCAAGAGACCCAGTACTTC
NA	TRBV27	14	few	TRBJ1-1	CASSSSGRPEGAFF	TGTGCCAGCAGTTCCTCGGGACGGCCTGAGGGAGCTTTCTTT
TRBD2	TRBV12-3/TRBV12-4	15	many	TRBJ2-7	CASSRGTSGRYEQYF	TGTGCCAGCAGCCGCGGGACTAGCGGGAGGTACGAGCAGTACTTC
NA	TRBV4-3	14	few	TRBJ2-7	CASSQDFSSYEQYF	TGCGCCAGCAGCCAAGATTTCTCGAGCTACGAGCAGTACTTC
TRBD2	TRBV20-1	15	many	TRBJ2-7	CSASASGRPFYEQYF	TGCAGTGCCTCGGCTAGCGGGAGGCCATTCTACGAGCAGTACTTC
NA	TRBV20-1	15	many	TRBJ1-6	CSASGSGNYNSPLHF	TGCAGTGCTAGTGGTTCCGGGAACTATAATTCACCCCTCCACTTT
NA	TRBV20-1	14	many	TRBJ2-7	CSARAWTVSYEQYF	TGCAGTGCTAGAGCCTGGACGGTCTCCTACGAGCAGTACTTC
NA	TRBV5-1	16	many	TRBJ2-7	CASSQGGTRRSYEQYF	TGCGCCAGCAGCCAGGGGGGAACAAGACGATCCTACGAGCAGTACTTC
NA	TRBV6-5	15	many	TRBJ1-1	CASSYSFSMNTEAFF	TGTGCCAGCAGTTACTCCTTTAGCATGAACACTGAAGCTTTCTTT
TRBD1	TRBV28	13	many	TRBJ2-7	CASGQGFPYEQYF	TGTGCCAGCGGACAGGGGTTCCCCTACGAGCAGTACTTC
NA	TRBV19	13	many	TRBJ2-2	CASSRASTGELFF	TGTGCCAGTTCACGGGCGAGTACCGGGGAGCTGTTTTTT
TRBD2	TRBV24-1	17	once	TRBJ2-7	CATSDGTSGRVSYEQYF	TGTGCCACCAGTGACGGGACTAGCGGGAGGGTTTCCTACGAGCAGTACTTC
TRBD1	TRBV20-1	15	NA	TRBJ2-7	CSARDRWTGAYEQYF	TGCAGTGCTAGAGATCGATGGACAGGGGCCTACGAGCAGTACTTC
NA	TRBV15	16	few	TRBJ1-1	CATSRDYVTLYTDAFF	TGTGCCACCAGCAGAGATTATGTGACATTGTACACTGATGCTTTCTTT
NA	TRBV3-1	16	many	TRBJ2-7	CASSQEGGTVYYEQYF	TGTGCCAGCAGCCAAGAAGGAGGGACCGTCTACTACGAGCAGTACTTC
NA	TRBV4-2	15	many	TRBJ1-5	CASSQDGAENQPQHF	TGTGCCAGCAGCCAAGATGGCGCAGAGAATCAGCCCCAGCATTTT
NA	TRBV12-3/TRBV12-4	16	NA	TRBJ2-3	CASSLDNQGATDTQYF	TGTGCCAGCAGTTTAGATAATCAGGGCGCCACAGATACGCAGTATTTT
TRBD2	TRBV10-3	16	many	TRBJ2-5	CAISESGLAGVETQYF	TGTGCCATCAGTGAGTCGGGACTAGCGGGAGTAGAGACCCAGTACTTC
NA	TRBV28	13	few	TRBJ2-7	CASSLQGPYPPNF	TGTGCCAGCAGCCTACAGGGACCCTATCCCCCGAACTTC
TRBD2	TRBV6-8	16	NA	TRBJ2-7	CASSWRTAGAVYEQYF	TGTGCCAGCAGTTGGCGAACAGCGGGAGCTGTTTACGAGCAGTACTTC
NA	TRBV6-5	13	many	TRBJ1-2	CASDRGANYGYTF	TGTGCCAGCGATCGGGGAGCGAACTATGGCTACACCTTC
NA	TRBV13	12	many	TRBJ2-7	CASSLESSEQYF	TGTGCCAGCAGCTTAGAATCGTCCGAGCAGTACTTC